A single sample is the source of the 22 T cell receptor beta chains below, sequenced in a study of metastatic and nonmetastatic thyroid tumors. Each patient came to thyroid surgery without any prior treatment (of any kind). TCRdb reprocessed the PCR reads via MiXCR. Of about 34,000 clones in the sample, about 16% are singletons; the top ten hold nearly 3.5%. Material: blood. All receptors come from a female donor with papillary thyroid cancer or a benign thyroid nodule (not recorded which). Some clones in this sample may be carry-over from other donors' samples.

This clone was counted at least ten times. The V gene is TRBV27, the J gene TRBJ1-2; D unclear. This CDR3 is 16 amino acids long. Trimming removed 5 bases from V and 4 bases from J, with 20 bases in between. Germline values: CDR1 MNHEY, CDR2 SMNVEV (reference sequence). The CDR3 DNA reads TGTGCCAGCAGTCCGCTATATGGGGATCCGACCTATGGCTACACCTTC. Translation: CASSPLYGDPTYGYTF.

This clone was found many times. The chain is built from TRBV6-1 and TRBJ2-2; 11 bases map to TRBD1. V lost 9 bases to trimming and J lost 5 bases; unmatched junction nucleotides: 5. Germline lookup yields CDR1 MNHNS and CDR2 SASEGT. This CDR3 comprises 14 residues. CDR3 residues: CASRDRGITGELFF. The CDR3 DNA sequence: TGTGCCAGTCGGGACAGGGGGATAACCGGGGAGCTGTTTTTT.

This clone was counted between two and nine times. This chain connects TRBV2 to TRBJ2-7, with 8 bases matching TRBD1. The V gene end was trimmed by 8 bases and the J gene end by 6 bases; junction bases not matched to a gene: 12. The CDR3 is 14 amino acids. CDR1 and CDR2 from the germline V gene are SNHLY and FYNNEI. The CDR3: CASLSGGAMGEQYF. CDR3 bases: TGTGCCAGCCTTTCAGGGGGCGCAATGGGCGAGCAGTACTTC.

This clone was seen many times. The rearrangement uses TRBV6-1 and TRBJ1-2, with D hard to call. The CDR3 totals 16 residues. Germline-derived CDR1 and CDR2 are MNHNS and SASEGT. V was trimmed by 1 base and J by 0 bases, leaving 12 bases between them. CDR3 region: CASSEVVGGTNYGYTF. The CDR3 nucleotides read TGTGCCAGCAGTGAAGTAGTCGGCGGAACTAACTATGGCTACACCTTC.

The table lists this clone with many counts. The chain has TRBV19 and TRBJ2-1; D call uncertain. Deletions cut 3 bases from V and 0 bases from J, with 9 bases between. Germline-derived CDR1 and CDR2 are LNHDA and SQIVND (reference sequence). The CDR3 runs 15 residues. Here the CDR3 reads CASSMTSSSYNEQFF. The CDR3 nucleotides are TGTGCCAGTAGTATGACGTCGAGCTCCTACAATGAGCAGTTCTTC.

This clone was observed at least ten times. The chain employs TRBV18 and TRBJ1-1; D not resolved. The V and J ends lost 1 base and 8 bases respectively, with 14 bases between them. Germline CDR1 KGHSH, CDR2 LQKENI. The CDR3 contains 14 residues. The CDR3: CASSPQGRGLEAFF. CDR3 in DNA: TGTGCCAGCTCACCACAGGGTCGCGGGTTAGAAGCTTTCTTT.

At least ten counts were recorded for this clone. The chain has TRBV29-1 and TRBJ2-3; 8 positions match TRBD2. This CDR3 is built from 13 residues. The germline V gene has CDR1 SQVTM and CDR2 ANQGSEA. V shed 4 bases, J shed 3 bases, and the junction held 3 bases outside the gene matches. Here the CDR3 DNA reads TGCAGCGTTGCCGGGAGGGTAACAGATACGCAGTATTTT. This translates into CSVAGRVTDTQYF.

This clone was recorded only once. V is TRBV11-1 and J is TRBJ2-7, with TRBD1 matching over 8 bases. Trimming at V came to 3 bases and at J to 3 bases, leaving 4 bases not matched to a gene. The germline V gene encodes CDR1 SGHAT and CDR2 FQDESV (reference sequence). The CDR3 consists of 14 residues. The CDR3, as DNA: TGTGCCAGCAGCTTGGGCAGGGGGCTCTACGAGCAGTACTTC. Its protein is CASSLGRGLYEQYF.

This clone was observed many times. The chain employs TRBV12-3 or TRBV12-4 and TRBJ1-2; D ambiguous. The CDR3 totals 13 residues. V lost 1 base and J lost 5, with 8 bases in between. The CDR3 sequence is CASSLGGFYGYTF. CDR3 bases: TGTGCCAGCAGTTTAGGAGGGTTTTATGGCTACACCTTC.

Ten or more counts support this clone. This chain uses TRBV28 with TRBJ2-4; D may be TRBD2 (5 bases). Germline values: CDR1 MDHEN, CDR2 SYDVKM. Trimming shortened V by 1 base and J by 1 base, and 17 bases separated the two germline ends. CDR3 size: 18 residues. CDR3 in amino acids: CASSLFRVEGSAKNIQYF. The CDR3 DNA reads TGTGCCAGCAGTTTATTTAGAGTCGAGGGCTCGGCCAAAAACATTCAGTACTTC.

Many counts were recorded for this clone. V is TRBV20-1 and J is TRBJ2-5; D may match TRBD1 or TRBD2 (5 bases each). The V gene's germline CDR1 is DFQATT and CDR2 SNEGSKA (reference sequence). The CDR3 has 15 amino acids. The V gene lost 7 bases and the J gene lost 2 bases, with 20 bases spanning the gap. The DNA of the CDR3 is TGCAGTGGCTCCCCTCGGGGCCGTCTTCAAGAGACCCAGTACTTC. Protein: CSGSPRGRLQETQYF.

This clone was seen many times. The chain links TRBV7-2 to TRBJ1-5; no definite D call. Trimming removed 0 bases from V and 4 bases from J, with 10 bases in between. CDR1 is SGHTA and CDR2 is FQGNSA in the germline V gene. This CDR3 spans 15 amino acids. CDR3 sequence (DNA): TGTGCCAGCAGCTTAGCCGTAACAGATAATCAGCCCCAGCATTTT. Amino acids: CASSLAVTDNQPQHF.

The chain uses TRBV14 and TRBJ2-4; 7 bases match TRBD1. With V trimmed by 1 base and J by 0 bases, 3 bases remained unmatched. The CDR3 is made up of 16 amino acids. Germline-derived CDR1 and CDR2 are SGHDN and FVKESK. DNA of the CDR3: TGTGCCAGCAGCCAAGCGACAGGGCGAGCCAAAAACATTCAGTACTTC. This codes for CASSQATGRAKNIQYF.

The rearrangement links TRBV4-1 to TRBJ2-1; possibly TRBD1 for D (6 bases). CDR1 and CDR2 from the germline V gene are MGHRA and YSYEKL. The V and J ends lost 5 bases and 4 bases respectively, with 15 bases between them. The CDR3 length is 15 residues. The CDR3 loop is CASSIWTVIYNEQFF. As DNA, the CDR3 is TGCGCCAGCAGCATCTGGACAGTGATTTACAATGAGCAGTTCTTC.

This clone has ten or more counts. As DNA, the CDR3 is TGTGCCAGCAGCGTAGGGGGGAGTCCCGGGAATGAGCAGTTCTTC. This sequence encodes CASSVGGSPGNEQFF. The chain has TRBV9 and TRBJ2-1, with D perhaps TRBD1 or TRBD2 (5 bases each). The V end lost 0 bases, the J end lost 7 bases, and 14 bases lay between the germline ends. Germline V gene data show CDR1 as SGDLS and CDR2 as YYNGEE. This CDR3 comprises 15 residues. Together with reference TRBV9 and TRBJ2-1, the CDR3 gives the full variable domain: DSGVTQTPKHLITATGQRVTLRCSPRSGDLSVYWYQQSLDQGLQFLIQYYNGEERAKGNILERFSAQQFPDLHSELNLSSLELGDSALYFCASSVGGSPGNEQFFGPGTRLTVL.

V is TRBV20-1 and J is TRBJ2-6, with a possible D match to TRBD1 (7 bases). The CDR3 runs to 15 residues. Trimming cost V 5 bases and J 8 bases, with 19 bases left between them. Germline loops: CDR1 DFQATT, CDR2 SNEGSKA (reference sequence). The CDR3 is CSAVTGDSVSNVLTF. Written as DNA, the CDR3 is TGCAGTGCTGTTACAGGGGACTCTGTGTCCAACGTCCTGACTTTC.

This clone was recorded at least ten times. The chain employs TRBV20-1 and TRBJ2-1, with a tentative D call TRBD1 (5 bases). Deletions cut 6 bases from V and 9 bases from J, with 18 bases between. CDR1 is DFQATT and CDR2 is SNEGSKA in the germline V gene (reference sequence). The CDR3 has 13 residues. DNA for the CDR3: TGCAGTGCCCAGGGCCTTAATGTCCGTGAGCAGTTCTTC. Amino acid sequence: CSAQGLNVREQFF.

This clone was detected ten times or more. The chain links TRBV6-1 to TRBJ2-2; 10 bases are shared with TRBD1. This CDR3 comprises 15 residues. CDR1 and CDR2 (germline): MNHNS, SASEGT. V lost 5 bases and J lost 7; bases outside the gene matches: 7. In DNA, the CDR3 is TGTGCCAGCAGTTTCGACGGACAGGGGGTCGGGGAGCTGTTTTTT. This gives the protein CASSFDGQGVGELFF.

This clone was counted at least ten times. The V call is TRBV24-1, the J call TRBJ2-1, with D perhaps TRBD2 (6 bases). V was shortened by 3 bases and J by 3 bases, with 17 bases between the two germline ends. Germline V gene data show CDR1 as KGHDR and CDR2 as SFDVKD. The CDR3 spans 17 residues. The DNA for the CDR3 is TGTGCCACCAGTGATAGGCCGGCGGGAAGTTACTACAATGAGCAGTTCTTC. It translates to CATSDRPAGSYYNEQFF.

This clone was counted at least ten times. The chain has TRBV20-1 and TRBJ1-5; D is unclear. V lost 6 bases and J 0 bases, leaving 12 bases between the germline ends. CDR1 DFQATT and CDR2 SNEGSKA come from the germline V gene (reference sequence). This CDR3 spans 14 amino acids. CDR3 region: CSAAILNSNQPQHF. The CDR3 nucleotides read TGCAGTGCCGCAATCCTAAATAGCAATCAGCCCCAGCATTTT.

At least ten counts were recorded for this clone. V gene TRBV7-9 combines with J gene TRBJ2-2; possible D gene TRBD1, 6 bases. CDR3 length: 18 residues. V lost 1 base and J 2 bases, leaving 17 bases between the germline ends. Germline values: CDR1 SEHNR, CDR2 FQNEAQ (reference sequence). The CDR3 bases are TGTGCCAGCAGCTTAGTAATAATCCGGGACACCAACACCGGGGAGCTGTTTTTT. It translates to CASSLVIIRDTNTGELFF.

This clone was counted at least ten times. The chain combines TRBV19 with TRBJ1-1, with D hard to call. Germline CDR1 reads LNHDA; CDR2 reads SQIVND (reference sequence). V was pared by 5 bases and J by 0 bases, with 10 bases between. This CDR3 region has 14 residues. The CDR3 loop reads CASSLRAMNTEAFF. The CDR3 bases are TGTGCCAGTAGTCTACGGGCGATGAACACTGAAGCTTTCTTT. Full variable domain (outside the CDR3, taken from reference TRBV19 and TRBJ1-1): DGGITQSPKYLFRKEGQNVTLSCEQNLNHDAMYWYRQDPGQGLRLIYYSQIVNDFQKGDIAEGYSVSREKKESFPLTVTSAQKNPTAFYLCASSLRAMNTEAFFGQGTRLTVV.